Presented here are 22 T cell receptor beta chains from one specimen sequenced in a study of neurological immune-mediated disorders. TCRdb fed the 5' RACE reads into MiXCR, producing one record per CDR3 protein. The sample has 40,000 to 50,000 distinct CDR3 sequences, approximately 10% seen once; the top ten hold over 20%. Sequencing was performed on PBMCs. These receptors were taken from a woman aged 40 to 49 with HTLV-1-associated myelopathy (HAM/TSP).

In its sample, this clonotype was seen many times. The V gene is TRBV10-3, the J gene TRBJ1-3; no definite D call. The CDR3 totals 12 residues. Germline lookup yields CDR1 ENHRY and CDR2 SYGVKD. Trimming left V 6 bases short and J 4 bases short, with 7 bases between. CDR3 sequence reads: CAIRGGGNTIYF. The DNA for the CDR3 is TGTGCCATCAGAGGAGGCGGAAACACCATATATTTT.

This clonotype came up many times. The chain carries TRBV27 and TRBJ1-2; 8 nucleotides match TRBD1. Germline CDR1 and CDR2: MNHEY and SMNVEV (reference sequence). The CDR3 loop spans 12 amino acids. V lost 6 bases to trimming and J lost 3 bases; unmatched junction nucleotides: 0. The CDR3 spells CASRDRDYGYTF. CDR3 nucleotide sequence: TGTGCCAGCAGGGACAGGGACTATGGCTACACCTTC.

The sample holds many counts of this clonotype. This rearrangement joins TRBV12-3 or TRBV12-4 to TRBJ2-7; TRBD1 aligns across 7 bases. CDR3 size: 14 residues. J gave up 2 bases and V 3 bases, and 4 bases lay outside the gene matches. The chain's CDR3 is CASSFLQGPYEQYF. In DNA, the CDR3 is TGTGCCAGCAGTTTCTTACAGGGGCCCTACGAGCAGTACTTC.

This clonotype was detected many times. The chain couples TRBV20-1 to TRBJ1-1; a possible D gene is TRBD1 (6 bases). Trimming pared 0 bases from V and 10 bases from J, leaving 24 bases between. Germline CDR1 reads DFQATT; CDR2 reads SNEGSKA (reference sequence). CDR3 size: 16 residues. The CDR3 DNA is TGCAGTGCTAGAGATTTGGGGGCATCCGAGTTATGGAGAGCTTTCTTT. It yields the protein CSARDLGASELWRAFF.

This clonotype was recorded once. The rearrangement links TRBV5-4 to TRBJ1-1, with a tentative D call TRBD1 (5 bases). With 4 bases removed from V and 3 bases from J, the gap between germline ends came to 13 bases. This CDR3 comprises 14 residues. Germline V CDR1 and CDR2: SGHNT, YYREEE (reference sequence). CDR3 sequence: CASSKRDVHTEAFF. CDR3 DNA sequence: TGTGCCAGCAGCAAGCGGGACGTACACACTGAAGCTTTCTTT.

This clonotype was observed at least ten times. This chain links TRBV25-1 with TRBJ2-2; tentatively, D is TRBD1 or TRBD2 (5 bases each). The V end lost 3 bases, the J end lost 5 bases, and 7 bases lay between the germline ends. Germline loops: CDR1 MGHDK, CDR2 SYGVNS. The CDR3 has 13 amino acids. The chain's CDR3 is CASSERGTGELFF. The CDR3 DNA sequence: TGTGCCAGCAGTGAGAGGGGTACCGGGGAGCTGTTTTTT.

In its sample, this clonotype was seen many times. The J gene is TRBJ2-1, the V gene TRBV9, with D perhaps matching TRBD2 (6 bases). This CDR3 spans 16 amino acids. Per the germline V gene, CDR1 is SGDLS and CDR2 is YYNGEE. The V end lost 4 bases, the J end lost 0 bases, and 14 bases lay between the germline ends. DNA of the CDR3: TGTGCCAGCAGCTTAACTAGCCTAAGCTCCTACAATGAGCAGTTCTTC. It codes for CASSLTSLSSYNEQFF.

This clonotype has ten or more counts. The rearrangement joins TRBV25-1 to TRBJ1-1; 7 bases map to TRBD1. The germline V gene encodes CDR1 MGHDK and CDR2 SYGVNS. The CDR3 sequence is 15 residues long. Trimming cost V 4 bases and J 6 bases; bases outside gene matches: 11. CDR3 residues: CASSAQVGGTAEAFF. DNA for the CDR3: TGTGCCAGCAGTGCCCAGGTAGGGGGCACGGCTGAAGCTTTCTTT.

This clonotype has a count of ten or more. The chain has TRBV5-1 and TRBJ2-2; D gene ambiguous. The germline gives CDR1 SGHRS, CDR2 YFSETQ. This CDR3 has 17 amino acids. V lost 2 bases and J lost 0, with 14 bases in between. CDR3 bases: TGCGCCAGCAGCTTAGTTCCTGACAACCCGAACACCGGGGAGCTGTTTTTT. Encoded protein: CASSLVPDNPNTGELFF.

This clonotype was detected ten times or more. V is TRBV6-2 or TRBV6-3 and J is TRBJ1-1; 10 bases align to TRBD1. Germline CDR1 and CDR2: MNHEY and SVGEGT. The length of the CDR3 is 14 residues. The V gene end was trimmed by 5 bases and the J gene end by 5 bases; junction bases not matched to a gene: 5. The DNA for the CDR3 is TGTGCCAGCAGTCAAGACAGGGGGCGGACTGAAGCTTTCTTT. Its protein is CASSQDRGRTEAFF.

This clonotype was seen at least ten times. The chain carries TRBV29-1 and TRBJ1-1; 12 nucleotides line up with TRBD1. The CDR3 contains 16 residues. Germline CDR1 reads SQVTM; CDR2 reads ANQGSEA. Losses at the gene ends were 7 bases for V and 5 bases for J; bases not matched to a gene: 14. The CDR3 bases are TGCAGCGCGGTGAAAACGGGACAGGGGGCGCGAACTGAAGCTTTCTTT. This translates into CSAVKTGQGARTEAFF.

This clonotype was detected ten times or more. The rearrangement joins TRBV5-1 to TRBJ1-1, with TRBD1 identical over 9 bases. CDR3 size: 14 residues. The V gene end was trimmed by 1 base and the J gene end by 3 bases; junction bases not matched to a gene: 1. Per germline, CDR1 SGHRS and CDR2 YFSETQ. CDR3 bases: TGCGCCAGCAGCTTGACAGGGGGCGACACTGAAGCTTTCTTT. Translating it yields CASSLTGGDTEAFF. The variable domain in full, completed from reference TRBV5-1 and TRBJ1-1, reads KAGVTQTPRYLIKTRGQQVTLSCSPISGHRSVSWYQQTPGQGLQFLFEYFSETQRNKGNFPGRFSGRQFSNSRSEMNVSTLELGDSALYLCASSLTGGDTEAFFGQGTRLTVV.

This clonotype came up many times. This chain joins TRBV5-1 and TRBJ2-6; no definite D call. V was pared by 0 bases and J by 0 bases, with 7 bases between. Looked up from germline, CDR1 is SGHRS and CDR2 is YFSETQ. CDR3 length equals 16 residues. The chain's CDR3 is CASSLEAFSGANVLTF. The CDR3 DNA reads TGCGCCAGCAGCTTGGAGGCCTTCTCTGGGGCCAACGTCCTGACTTTC.

The sample holds many counts of this clonotype. This chain joins TRBV4-1 and TRBJ2-1; the match to TRBD1 covers 10 bases. The CDR3 is 15 amino acids. Per germline, CDR1 MGHRA and CDR2 YSYEKL. With V trimmed by 5 bases and J by 4 bases, 5 bases remained unmatched. Here the CDR3 DNA reads TGCGCCAGCAGCTCCGGACAGGGGGGGTACAATGAGCAGTTCTTC. This codes for CASSSGQGGYNEQFF.

This clonotype was observed many times. The rearrangement links TRBV6-2 or TRBV6-3 to TRBJ2-2, with D possibly being TRBD2 (6 bases). Germline lookup yields CDR1 MNHEY and CDR2 SVGEGT. The length of the CDR3 is 16 residues. The V and J ends lost 0 bases and 6 bases respectively, with 14 bases between them. CDR3 DNA: TGTGCCAGCAGTTACTCGGCGGGGAAAAAGGCCGGGGAGCTGTTTTTT. Its translation is CASSYSAGKKAGELFF.

The chain recombines TRBV7-6 with TRBJ1-5, with TRBD1 matching 9 bases. CDR3 length equals 15 residues. The trim removed 1 base at V and 7 bases at J, leaving 5 bases unmatched. From germline, CDR1 is SGHVS and CDR2 FNYEAQ. The CDR3: CASSLGAQGAQPQHF. In DNA form, the CDR3 reads TGTGCCAGCAGCTTAGGGGCACAGGGGGCCCAGCCCCAGCATTTT.

On this clonotype itself: At one of its ends the junction is not consistent with the germline gene, which may arise from a read error. The CDR3 DNA reads TGTGCCAGCAGCTTCCGCAGGGGGCGAACCTGGGAGCTGTGTTTT. Protein: CASSFRRGRTWELCF. The genes are TRBV5-6 and TRBJ2-2; 8 nucleotides align to TRBD1. Per the germline V gene, CDR1 is SGHDT and CDR2 is YYEEEE. This CDR3 spans 15 amino acids.

This clonotype was detected ten times or more. An end of the junction does not agree with germline; a read error may underlie this. The J gene is TRBJ2-1, the V gene TRBV4-1; D may match TRBD1 or TRBD2 (5 bases each). Looked up from germline, CDR1 is MGHRA and CDR2 is YSYEKL. The length of the CDR3 is 16 residues. CDR3 residues: CASSQGPGRGVGEQFF. DNA of the CDR3: TGCGCCAGCAGTCAAGGCCCGGGCCGAGGGGTAGGTGAGCAGTTCTTC.

By share, this clonotype ranks as medium-sized. The chain couples TRBV7-2 to TRBJ2-4; maybe TRBD2 (5 bases). This CDR3 comprises 16 residues. Trimming removed 5 bases at V and 1 base at J, with 15 bases between. Germline CDR1 is SGHTA and CDR2 is FQGNSA. The CDR3 is CASSLLARVAKNIQYF. Here the CDR3 DNA reads TGTGCCAGCAGCCTCCTAGCAAGGGTGGCCAAAAACATTCAGTACTTC.

This clonotype showed up just a few times. The chain has TRBV6-2 or TRBV6-3 and TRBJ1-3; 8 bases map to TRBD1. The CDR3 has 17 amino acids. Losses at the gene ends were 10 bases for V and 0 bases for J; bases not matched to a gene: 14. The germline V gene has CDR1 MNHEY and CDR2 SVGEGT. The CDR3 bases are TGTGCCACCGACGGGACAGGTATCGACAACTCTGGAAACACCATATATTTT. Residues: CATDGTGIDNSGNTIYF.

This clonotype was observed at least ten times. The chain joins TRBV7-9 to TRBJ2-7; maybe TRBD1 (6 bases). Per germline, CDR1 SEHNR and CDR2 FQNEAQ (reference sequence). V lost 6 bases, J lost 1 base, and 16 bases lay in between. The CDR3 length is 15 residues. The CDR3 region is CASRFSGDSSYEQYF. In DNA, the CDR3 is TGTGCCAGCAGGTTTTCAGGGGATTCTTCCTACGAGCAGTACTTC.

In this sample, this clonotype turned up many times. The chain employs TRBV7-9 and TRBJ2-3, with D perhaps TRBD2 (6 bases). The CDR3 consists of 14 residues. Germline lookup yields CDR1 SEHNR and CDR2 FQNEAQ (reference sequence). The V gene lost 8 bases and the J gene lost 0 bases, with 12 bases spanning the gap. In nucleotides, the CDR3 is TGTGCCAGCTGGGAGGCCTCTAGCACAGATACGCAGTATTTT. Protein sequence: CASWEASSTDTQYF. Filled out from reference TRBV7-9 and TRBJ2-3, the complete variable domain reads DTGVSQNPRHKITKRGQNVTFRCDPISEHNRLYWYRQTLGQGPEFLTYFQNEAQLEKSRLLSDRFSAERPKGSFSTLEIQRTEQGDSAMYLCASWEASSTDTQYFGPGTRLTVL.